This T cell receptor beta chain was captured by sequencing in a study of patients and donors after allogeneic stem cell transplantation. The V gene lost 0 bases and the J gene lost 6 bases, with 21 bases spanning the gap. The CDR3 spans 16 residues. The V gene's germline CDR1 is DFQATT and CDR2 SNEGSKA (reference sequence). This clonotype is categorized as hyperexpanded. Each CDR3 protein is one row after TCRdb ran MiXCR on the RT-PCR reads. The sample shows about 1,400 distinct CDR3 sequences, 25% to 30% of them seen only once. The V call is TRBV20-1, the J call TRBJ2-7; D not resolved. The sequencing sample was made of blood, either unsorted or a sorted T cell fraction (not recorded which). This TCR was sampled from a human donor who was either an allogeneic HSCT recipient or a stem cell or donor lymphocyte infusion donor (not recorded which). It is not recorded whose cells these are; they may come from a transplant donor. The CDR3 reads CSARDPDERHSGEQYF. The DNA for the CDR3 is TGCAGTGCTAGAGATCCGGACGAGCGACACTCGGGCGAGCAGTACTTC.